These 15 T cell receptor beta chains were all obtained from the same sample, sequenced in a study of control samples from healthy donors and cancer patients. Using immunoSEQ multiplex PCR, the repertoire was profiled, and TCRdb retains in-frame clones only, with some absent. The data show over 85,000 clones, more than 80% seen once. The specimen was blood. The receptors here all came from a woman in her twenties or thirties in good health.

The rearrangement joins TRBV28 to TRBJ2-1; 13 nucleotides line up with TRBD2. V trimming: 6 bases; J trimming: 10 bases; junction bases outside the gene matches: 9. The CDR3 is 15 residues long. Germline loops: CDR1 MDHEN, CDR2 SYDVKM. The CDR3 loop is CASRTGTSGEREQFF. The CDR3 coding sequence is TGTGCCAGCAGAACCGGGACTAGCGGGGAAAGAGAGCAGTTCTTC.

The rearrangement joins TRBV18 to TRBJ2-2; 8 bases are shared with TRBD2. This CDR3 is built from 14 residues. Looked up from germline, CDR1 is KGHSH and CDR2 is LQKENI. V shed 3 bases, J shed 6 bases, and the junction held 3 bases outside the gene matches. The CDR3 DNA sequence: TGTGCCAGCTCACCTACGGGAGGGTCCGGGGAGCTGTTTTTT. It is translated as CASSPTGGSGELFF.

CDR3 bases: TGTGCCAGCAGTCCCCGCGCAGTCTCAATCCAAGAGACCCAGTACTTC. It encodes CASSPRAVSIQETQYF. The rearrangement uses TRBV27 and TRBJ2-5; D unresolved. Trimming cost V 5 bases and J 1 base, with 17 bases left between them. Germline CDR1 and CDR2: MNHEY and SMNVEV (reference sequence). This CDR3 spans 16 amino acids.

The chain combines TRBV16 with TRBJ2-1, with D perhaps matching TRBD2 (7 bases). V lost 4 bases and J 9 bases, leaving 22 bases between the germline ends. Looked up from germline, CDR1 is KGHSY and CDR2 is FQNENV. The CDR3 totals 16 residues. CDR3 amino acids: CASSLSAGAPFLEQFF. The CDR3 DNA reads TGTGCCAGCAGCCTATCGGCGGGGGCGCCCTTTCTTGAGCAGTTCTTC.

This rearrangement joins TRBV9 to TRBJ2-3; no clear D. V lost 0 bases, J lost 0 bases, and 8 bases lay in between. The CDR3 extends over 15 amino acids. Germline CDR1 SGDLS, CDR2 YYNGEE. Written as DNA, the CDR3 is TGTGCCAGCAGCGTAGAGGTCTTTAGCACAGATACGCAGTATTTT. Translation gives CASSVEVFSTDTQYF.

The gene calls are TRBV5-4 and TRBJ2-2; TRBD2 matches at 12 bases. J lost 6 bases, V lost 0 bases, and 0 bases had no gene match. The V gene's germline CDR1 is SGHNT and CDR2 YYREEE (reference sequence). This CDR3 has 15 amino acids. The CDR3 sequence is CASSLASGGAGELFF. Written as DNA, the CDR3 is TGTGCCAGCAGCTTGGCTAGCGGGGGGGCCGGGGAGCTGTTTTTT. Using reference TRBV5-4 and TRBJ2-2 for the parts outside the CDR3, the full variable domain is ETGVTQSPTHLIKTRGQQVTLRCSSQSGHNTVSWYQQALGQGPQFIFQYYREEENGRGNFPPRFSGLQFPNYSSELNVNALELDDSALYLCASSLASGGAGELFFGEGSRLTVL.

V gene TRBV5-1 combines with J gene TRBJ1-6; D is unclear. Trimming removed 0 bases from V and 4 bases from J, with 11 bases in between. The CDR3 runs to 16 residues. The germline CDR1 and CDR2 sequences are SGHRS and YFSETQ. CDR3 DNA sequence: TGCGCCAGCAGCTTGGGAACCGTAGGGTATAATTCACCCCTCCACTTT. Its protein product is CASSLGTVGYNSPLHF.

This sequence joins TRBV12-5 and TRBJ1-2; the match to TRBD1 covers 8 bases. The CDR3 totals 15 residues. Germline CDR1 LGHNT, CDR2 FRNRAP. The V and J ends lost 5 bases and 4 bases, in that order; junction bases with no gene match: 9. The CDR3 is CASGPRDRRFYGYTF. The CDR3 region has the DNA TGTGCTAGTGGTCCCCGGGACAGGAGATTCTATGGCTACACCTTC.

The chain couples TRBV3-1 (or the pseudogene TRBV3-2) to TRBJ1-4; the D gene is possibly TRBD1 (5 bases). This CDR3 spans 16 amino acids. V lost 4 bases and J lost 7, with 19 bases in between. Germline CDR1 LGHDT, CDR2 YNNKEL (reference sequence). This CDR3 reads CASSPRESGFTEKLFF. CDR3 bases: TGTGCCAGCAGCCCCAGGGAGTCGGGGTTTACTGAAAAACTGTTTTTT.

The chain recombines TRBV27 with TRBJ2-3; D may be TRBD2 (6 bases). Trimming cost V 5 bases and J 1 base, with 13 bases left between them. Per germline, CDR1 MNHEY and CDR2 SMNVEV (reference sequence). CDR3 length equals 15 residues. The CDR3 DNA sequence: TGTGCCAGCAGTCGATACGGGAGTGGCACAGATACGCAGTATTTT. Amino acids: CASSRYGSGTDTQYF.

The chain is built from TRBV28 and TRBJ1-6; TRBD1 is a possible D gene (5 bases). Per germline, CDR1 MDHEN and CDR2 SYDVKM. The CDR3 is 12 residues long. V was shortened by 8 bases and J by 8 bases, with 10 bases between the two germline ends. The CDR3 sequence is CASQGGDSPLHF. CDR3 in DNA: TGTGCCAGCCAGGGAGGCGATTCACCCCTCCACTTT.

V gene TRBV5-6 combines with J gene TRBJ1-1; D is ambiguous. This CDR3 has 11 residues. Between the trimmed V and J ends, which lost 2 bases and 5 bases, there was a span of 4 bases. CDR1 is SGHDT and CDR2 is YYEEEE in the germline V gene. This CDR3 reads CASSFQTEAFF. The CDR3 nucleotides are TGTGCCAGCAGCTTTCAAACTGAAGCTTTCTTT.

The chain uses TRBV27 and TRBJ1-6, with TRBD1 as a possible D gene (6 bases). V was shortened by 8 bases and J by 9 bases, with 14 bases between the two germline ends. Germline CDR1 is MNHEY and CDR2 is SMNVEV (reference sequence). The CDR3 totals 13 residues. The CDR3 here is CASRTSGVSPLHF. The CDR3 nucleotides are TGTGCCAGCCGCACCTCAGGGGTTTCACCCCTCCACTTT.

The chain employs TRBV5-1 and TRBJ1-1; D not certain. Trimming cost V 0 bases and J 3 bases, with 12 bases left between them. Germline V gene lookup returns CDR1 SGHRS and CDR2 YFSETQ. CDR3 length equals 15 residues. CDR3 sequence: CASSLATGGDTEAFF. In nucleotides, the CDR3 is TGCGCCAGCAGCTTGGCCACGGGTGGGGACACTGAAGCTTTCTTT.

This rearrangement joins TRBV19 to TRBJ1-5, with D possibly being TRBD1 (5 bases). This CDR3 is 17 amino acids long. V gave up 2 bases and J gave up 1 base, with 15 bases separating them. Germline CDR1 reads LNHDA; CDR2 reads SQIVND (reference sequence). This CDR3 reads CASSIRTQYRSNQPQHF. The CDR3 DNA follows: TGTGCCAGTAGTATACGGACACAGTATAGGAGCAATCAGCCCCAGCATTTT.